This T cell receptor (beta chain) emerged from a study of regulatory T cells in long-lasting Graves disease. General study points: Persistent Graves' patients showed reduced TCR diversity versus newly diagnosed patients. Thyroid tissue was not sampled; only peripheral blood was.

TCR beta libraries were built with iRepertoire HTBI primers and Arm-PCR of CDR3 regions. TCRdb independently ran MiXCR on the multiplex PCR reads; one entry per CDR3 protein. The sample shows around 330,000 distinct CDR3 sequences, 18% of them seen only once. Noted time point: newly diagnosed GD, antithyroid drugs for less than 3 months. The authors made the TCR library using RNA they extracted from PBMCs. The CDR3 spans 16 residues. Germline CDR1 SGDLS, CDR2 YYNGEE. The J segment lost 4 bases and the V segment lost 4 bases, leaving 10 bases of the junction unmatched. This clonotype was counted ten times or more. Its specificity is not known.

The TCR comes from a female donor with Graves disease. The sample in question was peripheral blood mononuclear cells (PBMCs), obtained at new diagnosis, from a patient treated with antithyroid drugs. The chain is built from TRBV9 and TRBJ2-3; 9 bases match TRBD2. This CDR3 is CASSSLAGFRADTQYF. DNA of the CDR3: TGTGCCAGCAGCTCCCTAGCGGGGTTCAGGGCAGATACGCAGTATTTT.